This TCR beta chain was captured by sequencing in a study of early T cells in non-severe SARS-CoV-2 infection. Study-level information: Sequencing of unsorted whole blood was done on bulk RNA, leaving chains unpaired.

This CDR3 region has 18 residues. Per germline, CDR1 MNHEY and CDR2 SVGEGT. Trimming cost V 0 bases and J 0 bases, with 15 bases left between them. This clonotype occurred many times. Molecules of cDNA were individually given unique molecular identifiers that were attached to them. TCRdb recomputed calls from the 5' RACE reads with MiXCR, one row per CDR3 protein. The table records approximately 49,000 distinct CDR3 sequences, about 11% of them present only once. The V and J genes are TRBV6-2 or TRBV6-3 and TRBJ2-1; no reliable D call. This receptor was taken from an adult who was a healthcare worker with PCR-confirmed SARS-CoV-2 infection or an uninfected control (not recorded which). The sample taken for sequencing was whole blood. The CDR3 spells CASSYSVSRASSYNEQFF. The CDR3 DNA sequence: TGTGCCAGCAGTTACTCTGTCTCTAGGGCTAGCTCCTACAATGAGCAGTTCTTC.